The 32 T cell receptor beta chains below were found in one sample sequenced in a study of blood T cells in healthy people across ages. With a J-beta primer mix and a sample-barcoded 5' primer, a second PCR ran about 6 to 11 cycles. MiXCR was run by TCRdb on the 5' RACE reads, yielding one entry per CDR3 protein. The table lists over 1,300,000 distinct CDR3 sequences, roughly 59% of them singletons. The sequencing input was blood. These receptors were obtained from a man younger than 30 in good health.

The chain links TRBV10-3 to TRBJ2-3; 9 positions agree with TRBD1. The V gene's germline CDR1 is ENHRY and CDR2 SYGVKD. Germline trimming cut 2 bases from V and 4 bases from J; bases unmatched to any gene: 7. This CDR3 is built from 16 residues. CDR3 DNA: TGTGCCATCAGTGAGGGGACAGGGTGGGATGCAGATACGCAGTATTTT. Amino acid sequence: CAISEGTGWDADTQYF.

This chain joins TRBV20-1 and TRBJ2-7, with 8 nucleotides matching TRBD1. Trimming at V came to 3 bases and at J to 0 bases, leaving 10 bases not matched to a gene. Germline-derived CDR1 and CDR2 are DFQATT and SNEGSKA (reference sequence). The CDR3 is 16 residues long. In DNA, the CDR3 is TGCAGTGCTAGTTTATCCGGGACAGGCAACTCCTACGAGCAGTACTTC. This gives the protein CSASLSGTGNSYEQYF.

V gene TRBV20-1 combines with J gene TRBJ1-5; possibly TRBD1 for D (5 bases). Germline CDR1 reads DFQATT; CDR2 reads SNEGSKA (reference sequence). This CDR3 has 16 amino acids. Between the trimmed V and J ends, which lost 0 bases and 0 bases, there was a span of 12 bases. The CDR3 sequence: CSAREPWDDSNQPQHF. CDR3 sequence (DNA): TGCAGTGCTAGAGAACCGTGGGACGATAGCAATCAGCCCCAGCATTTT.

CDR3 sequence reads: CASSPSWNYEQYF. Written as DNA, the CDR3 is TGTGCCAGCAGCCCAAGCTGGAATTACGAGCAGTACTTC. The J gene is TRBJ2-4, the V gene TRBV14; D gene ambiguous. The J call may be wrong; the DNA end is better matched by TRBJ2-7. CDR1 and CDR2 from the germline V gene are SGHDN and FVKESK. The CDR3 runs 13 residues.

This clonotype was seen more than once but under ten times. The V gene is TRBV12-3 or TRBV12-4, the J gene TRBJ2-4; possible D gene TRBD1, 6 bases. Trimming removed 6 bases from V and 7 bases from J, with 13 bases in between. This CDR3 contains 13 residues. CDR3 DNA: TGTGCCAGCAGAAGGACAGTCTGGAACATTCAGTACTTC. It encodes CASRRTVWNIQYF.

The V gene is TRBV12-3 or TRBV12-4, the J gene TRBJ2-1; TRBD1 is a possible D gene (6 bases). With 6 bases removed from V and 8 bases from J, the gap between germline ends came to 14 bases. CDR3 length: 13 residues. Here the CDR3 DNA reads TGTGCCAGCAGCCCAACAGGGACCCATGAGCAGTTCTTC. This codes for CASSPTGTHEQFF.

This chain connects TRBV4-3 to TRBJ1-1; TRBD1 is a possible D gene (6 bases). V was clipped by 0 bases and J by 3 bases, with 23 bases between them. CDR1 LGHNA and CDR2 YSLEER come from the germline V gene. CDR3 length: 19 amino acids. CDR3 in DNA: TGCGCCAGCAGCCAAGATTCCCAGTGGAGCCGGGGGCGCGACACTGAAGCTTTCTTT. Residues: CASSQDSQWSRGRDTEAFF.

The CDR3 nucleotides are TGTGCCACGCGAGGGGATAATGAAAAACTGTTTTTT. Amino acid sequence: CATRGDNEKLFF. The V and J genes are TRBV25-1 and TRBJ1-4; maybe TRBD1 (5 bases). CDR1 and CDR2 (germline): MGHDK, SYGVNS. Between the trimmed V and J ends, which lost 10 bases and 4 bases, there was a span of 10 bases. The CDR3 runs to 12 residues.

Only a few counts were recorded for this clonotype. CDR3 residues: CASSQTGATNEKLFF. CDR3 nucleotides: TGCGCCAGCAGCCAAACAGGAGCAACTAATGAAAAACTGTTTTTT. This chain connects TRBV4-1 to TRBJ1-4, with D perhaps TRBD1 (5 bases). Trimming left V 2 bases short and J 0 bases short, with 7 bases between. The germline V gene encodes CDR1 MGHRA and CDR2 YSYEKL. The length of the CDR3 is 15 residues.

The CDR3 region has the DNA TGTGCCAGCAGCGTAGGGCAGGGGGCAATGGATACGCAGTATTTT. Protein sequence: CASSVGQGAMDTQYF. The chain carries TRBV9 and TRBJ2-3; 8 bases line up with TRBD1. The CDR3 has 15 amino acids. V shed 0 bases and J 6 bases; nucleotides not matched to a gene: 6. CDR1 and CDR2 (germline): SGDLS, YYNGEE.

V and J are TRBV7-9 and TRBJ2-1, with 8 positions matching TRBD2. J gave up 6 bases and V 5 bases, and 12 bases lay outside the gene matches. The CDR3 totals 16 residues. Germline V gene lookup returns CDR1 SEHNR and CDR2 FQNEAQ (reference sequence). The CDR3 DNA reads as TGTGCCAGCAGCCCACTACCGGGACTAGTTGCCAATGAGCAGTTCTTC. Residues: CASSPLPGLVANEQFF. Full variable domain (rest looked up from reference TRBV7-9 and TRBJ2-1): DTGVSQNPRHKITKRGQNVTFRCDPISEHNRLYWYRQTLGQGPEFLTYFQNEAQLEKSRLLSDRFSAERPKGSFSTLEIQRTEQGDSAMYLCASSPLPGLVANEQFFGPGTRLTVL.

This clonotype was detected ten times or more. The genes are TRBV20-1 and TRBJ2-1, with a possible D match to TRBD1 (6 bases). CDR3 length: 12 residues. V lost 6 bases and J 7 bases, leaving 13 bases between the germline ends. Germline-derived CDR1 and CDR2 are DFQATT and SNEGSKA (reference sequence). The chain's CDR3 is CSAGGEGNEQFF. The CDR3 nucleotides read TGCAGTGCAGGGGGTGAGGGTAATGAGCAGTTCTTC.

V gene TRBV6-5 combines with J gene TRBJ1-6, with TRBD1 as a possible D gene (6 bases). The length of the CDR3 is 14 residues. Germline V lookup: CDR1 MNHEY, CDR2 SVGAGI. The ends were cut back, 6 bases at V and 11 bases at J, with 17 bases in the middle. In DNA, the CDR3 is TGTGCCAGCAGCCGCACAGGGAGCCTAGCACCCCTCCACTTT. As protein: CASSRTGSLAPLHF.

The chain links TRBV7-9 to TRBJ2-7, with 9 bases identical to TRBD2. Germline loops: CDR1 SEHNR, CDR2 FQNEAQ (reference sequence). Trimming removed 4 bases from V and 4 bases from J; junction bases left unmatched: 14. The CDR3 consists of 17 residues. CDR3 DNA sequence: TGTGCCAGCAGCTCTCCCCCGCGCGGGAGGGCCACGTACGAGCAGTACTTC. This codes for CASSSPPRGRATYEQYF.

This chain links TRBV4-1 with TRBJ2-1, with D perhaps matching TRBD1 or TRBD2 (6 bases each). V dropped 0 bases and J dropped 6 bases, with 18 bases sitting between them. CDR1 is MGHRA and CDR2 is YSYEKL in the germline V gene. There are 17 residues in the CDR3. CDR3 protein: CASSQEPGGGVGNEQFF. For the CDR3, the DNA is TGCGCCAGCAGCCAAGAGCCAGGAGGGGGAGTGGGCAATGAGCAGTTCTTC.

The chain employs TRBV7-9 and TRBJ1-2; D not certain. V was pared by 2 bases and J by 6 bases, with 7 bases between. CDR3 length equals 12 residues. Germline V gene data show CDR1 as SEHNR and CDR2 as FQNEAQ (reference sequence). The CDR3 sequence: CASSLSADGYTF. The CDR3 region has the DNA TGTGCCAGCAGCTTATCAGCGGATGGCTACACCTTC.

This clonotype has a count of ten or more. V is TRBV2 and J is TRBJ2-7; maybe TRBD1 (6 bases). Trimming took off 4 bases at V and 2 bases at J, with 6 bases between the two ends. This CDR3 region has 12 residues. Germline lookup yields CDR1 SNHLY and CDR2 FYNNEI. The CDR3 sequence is CASSGDTYEQYF. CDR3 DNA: TGTGCCAGCAGTGGGGACACCTACGAGCAGTACTTC.

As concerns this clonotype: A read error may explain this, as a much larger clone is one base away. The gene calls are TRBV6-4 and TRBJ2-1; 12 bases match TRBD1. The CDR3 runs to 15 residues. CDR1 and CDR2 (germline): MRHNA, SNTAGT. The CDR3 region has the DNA TGTGCCAGCAGTGACGGGACAGGGGGCTACAATGGGCAGTTCTTC. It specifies CASSDGTGGYNGQFF.

The CDR3 region is CASSSLRQGRNGYTF. DNA for the CDR3: TGTGCCAGCAGTTCTCTCCGACAGGGAAGGAATGGCTACACCTTC. The chain recombines TRBV6-2 or TRBV6-3 with TRBJ1-2; TRBD1 matches 7 bases. The germline V gene encodes CDR1 MNHEY and CDR2 SVGEGT. The V gene end was trimmed by 4 bases and the J gene end by 6 bases; junction bases not matched to a gene: 11. The CDR3 is 15 amino acids.

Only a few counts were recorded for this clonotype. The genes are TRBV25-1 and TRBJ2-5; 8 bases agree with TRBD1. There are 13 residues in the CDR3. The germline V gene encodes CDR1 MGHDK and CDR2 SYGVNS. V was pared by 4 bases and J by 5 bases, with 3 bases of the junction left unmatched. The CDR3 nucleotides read TGTGCCAGCAGTGGGACAGGGCGGGAGACCCAGTACTTC. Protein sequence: CASSGTGRETQYF.

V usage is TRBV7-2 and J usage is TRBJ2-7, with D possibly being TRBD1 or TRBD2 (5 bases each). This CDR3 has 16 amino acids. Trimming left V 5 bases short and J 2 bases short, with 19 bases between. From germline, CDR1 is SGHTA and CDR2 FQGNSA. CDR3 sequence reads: CASSVNGGLGTYEQYF. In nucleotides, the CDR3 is TGTGCCAGCAGCGTAAATGGGGGTTTAGGAACCTACGAGCAGTACTTC.

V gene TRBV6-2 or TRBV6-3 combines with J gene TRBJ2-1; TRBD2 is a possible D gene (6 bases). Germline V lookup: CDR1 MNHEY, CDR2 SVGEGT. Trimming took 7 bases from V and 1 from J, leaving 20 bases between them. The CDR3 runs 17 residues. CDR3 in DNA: TGTGCCAGCATCCCCCGAATACTAGCCACGTCCTACAATGAGCAGTTCTTC. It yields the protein CASIPRILATSYNEQFF.

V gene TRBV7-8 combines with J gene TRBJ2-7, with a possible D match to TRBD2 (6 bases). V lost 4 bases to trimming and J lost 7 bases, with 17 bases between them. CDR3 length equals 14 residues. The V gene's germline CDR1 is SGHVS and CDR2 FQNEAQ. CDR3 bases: TGTGCCAGCAGCTCCAATTGGAGGGGTGGAGAGCAGTACTTC. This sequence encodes CASSSNWRGGEQYF.

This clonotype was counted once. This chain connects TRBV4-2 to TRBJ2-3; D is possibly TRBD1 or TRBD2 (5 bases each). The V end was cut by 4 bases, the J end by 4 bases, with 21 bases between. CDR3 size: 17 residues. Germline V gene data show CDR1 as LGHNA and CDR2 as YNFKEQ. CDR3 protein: CASSREPTVRGADTQYF. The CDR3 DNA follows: TGTGCCAGCAGCCGAGAACCGACAGTGAGGGGAGCAGATACGCAGTATTTT.

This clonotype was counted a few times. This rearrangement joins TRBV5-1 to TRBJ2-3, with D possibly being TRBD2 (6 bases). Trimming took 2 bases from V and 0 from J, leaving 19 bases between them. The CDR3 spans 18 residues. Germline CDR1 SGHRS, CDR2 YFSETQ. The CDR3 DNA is TGCGCCAGCAGCTTCACATTCTCCGGGACTTCTAGCACAGATACGCAGTATTTT. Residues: CASSFTFSGTSSTDTQYF.

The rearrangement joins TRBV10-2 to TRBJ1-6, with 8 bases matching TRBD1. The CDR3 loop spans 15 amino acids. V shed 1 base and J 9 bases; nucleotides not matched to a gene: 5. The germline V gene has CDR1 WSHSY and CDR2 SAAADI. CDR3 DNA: TGCGCCAGCAGTGAGTTGGACAGGGAGGGTTCACCCCTCCACTTT. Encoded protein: CASSELDREGSPLHF.

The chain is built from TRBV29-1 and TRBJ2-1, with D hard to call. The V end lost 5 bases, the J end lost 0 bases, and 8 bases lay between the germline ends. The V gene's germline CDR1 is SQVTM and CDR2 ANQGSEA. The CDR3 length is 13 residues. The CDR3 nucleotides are TGCAGCGTTACACCGAGCTCCTACAATGAGCAGTTCTTC. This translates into CSVTPSSYNEQFF.

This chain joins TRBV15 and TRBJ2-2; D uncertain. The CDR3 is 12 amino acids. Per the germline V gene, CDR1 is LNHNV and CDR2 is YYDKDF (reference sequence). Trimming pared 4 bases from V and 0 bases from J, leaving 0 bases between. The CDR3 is CATSTNTGELFF. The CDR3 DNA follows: TGTGCCACCAGCACGAACACCGGGGAGCTGTTTTTT.

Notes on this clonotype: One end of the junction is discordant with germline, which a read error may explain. CDR3 residues: CARSFTSGTPGETQYF. CDR3 coding DNA: TGTGCCCGCAGCTTCACTAGCGGGACCCCGGGAGAGACCCAGTACTTC. J is TRBJ2-5 and V is TRBV7-9; the match to TRBD2 covers 10 bases. CDR1 SEHNR and CDR2 FQNEAQ come from the germline V gene (reference sequence). The CDR3 is 16 amino acids.

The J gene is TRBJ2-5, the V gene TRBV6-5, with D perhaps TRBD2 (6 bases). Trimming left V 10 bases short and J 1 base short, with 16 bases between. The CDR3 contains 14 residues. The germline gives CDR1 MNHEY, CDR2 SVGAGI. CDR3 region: CANCALRGQETQYF. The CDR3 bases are TGTGCCAACTGTGCCCTGCGGGGCCAAGAGACCCAGTACTTC.

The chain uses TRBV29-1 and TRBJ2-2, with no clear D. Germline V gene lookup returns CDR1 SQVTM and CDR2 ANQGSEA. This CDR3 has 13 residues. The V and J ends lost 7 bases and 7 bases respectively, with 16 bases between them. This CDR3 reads CSGLSGLGGELFF. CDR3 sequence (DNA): TGCAGCGGATTGAGTGGTTTAGGCGGGGAGCTGTTTTTT.

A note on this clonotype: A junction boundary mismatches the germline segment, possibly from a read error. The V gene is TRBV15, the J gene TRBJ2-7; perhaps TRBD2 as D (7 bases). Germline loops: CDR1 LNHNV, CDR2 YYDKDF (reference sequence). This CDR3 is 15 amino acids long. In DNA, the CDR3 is TGTGCCGCCAGCAGAGGACGGGGGGCCCACTACGAGCAGTACTTC. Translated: CAASRGRGAHYEQYF.